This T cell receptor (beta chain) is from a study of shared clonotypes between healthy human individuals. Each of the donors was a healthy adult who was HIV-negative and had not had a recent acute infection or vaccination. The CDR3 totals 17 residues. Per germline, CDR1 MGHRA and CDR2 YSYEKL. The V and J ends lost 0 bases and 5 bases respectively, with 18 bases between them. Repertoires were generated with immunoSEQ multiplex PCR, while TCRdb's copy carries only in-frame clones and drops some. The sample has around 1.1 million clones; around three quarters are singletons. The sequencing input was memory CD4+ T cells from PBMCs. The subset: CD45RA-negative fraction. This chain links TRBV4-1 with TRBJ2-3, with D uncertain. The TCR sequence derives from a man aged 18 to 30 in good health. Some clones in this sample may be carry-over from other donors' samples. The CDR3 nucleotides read TGCGCCAGCAGCCAAGAGGGATCATTCCCCATTAGAGATACGCAGTATTTT. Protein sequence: CASSQEGSFPIRDTQYF.